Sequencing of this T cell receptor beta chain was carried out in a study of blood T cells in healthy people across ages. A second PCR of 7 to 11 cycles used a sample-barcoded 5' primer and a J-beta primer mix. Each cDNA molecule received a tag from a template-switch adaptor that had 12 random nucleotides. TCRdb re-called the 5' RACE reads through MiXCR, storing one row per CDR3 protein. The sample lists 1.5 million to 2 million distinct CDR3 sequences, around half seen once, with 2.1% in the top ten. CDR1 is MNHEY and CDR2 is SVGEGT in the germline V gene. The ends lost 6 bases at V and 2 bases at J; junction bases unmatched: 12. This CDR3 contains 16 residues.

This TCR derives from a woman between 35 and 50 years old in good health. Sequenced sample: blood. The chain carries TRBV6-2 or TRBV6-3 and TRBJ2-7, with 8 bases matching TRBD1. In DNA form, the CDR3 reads TGTGCCAGCAGCCCCTTGGGACAGGCAACCCCCTACGAGCAGTACTTC. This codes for CASSPLGQATPYEQYF.